This passage covers 5 T cell receptor beta chains from one sample sequenced in a study of response to subunit inactivated influenza vaccine. TCRdb used MiXCR to reprocess the RT-PCR reads, holding one entry per CDR3 protein. The table lists hundreds of thousands of distinct CDR3 sequences, 6% to 9% of them singletons. This sample comprised PBMCs from blood, obtained less than 30 months after vaccination. The receptors stem from a man aged 50 to 69 who received an inactivated influenza vaccine.

The rearrangement uses TRBV7-9 and TRBJ1-1; unclear D gene. V was clipped by 4 bases and J by 6 bases, with 12 bases between them. The CDR3 runs to 13 residues. CDR1 is SEHNR, CDR2 FQNEAQ, per germline (reference sequence). CDR3 sequence (DNA): TGTGCCAGCAGCTCCCGTGGACGGTCTGAAGCTTTCTTT. It encodes CASSSRGRSEAFF. Variable domain in full (rest from reference TRBV7-9 and TRBJ1-1): DTGVSQNPRHKITKRGQNVTFRCDPISEHNRLYWYRQTLGQGPEFLTYFQNEAQLEKSRLLSDRFSAERPKGSFSTLEIQRTEQGDSAMYLCASSSRGRSEAFFGQGTRLTVV.

This clonotype was detected many times. The chain links TRBV6-1 to TRBJ1-2; D not certain. The CDR3 extends over 12 amino acids. Deletions cut 1 base from V and 8 bases from J, with 8 bases between. Germline V gene data show CDR1 as MNHNS and CDR2 as SASEGT. As DNA, the CDR3 is TGTGCCAGCAGTGAAGGTAGTTTAGGCTACACCTTC. Its translation is CASSEGSLGYTF.

V usage is TRBV12-3 or TRBV12-4 and J usage is TRBJ2-3; weak D call: TRBD1 (6 bases). The CDR3 length is 16 residues. Trimming cost V 2 bases and J 4 bases, with 16 bases left between them. This CDR3 is CASSLIGGNRADTQYF. For the CDR3, the DNA is TGTGCCAGCAGTTTAATAGGGGGAAACAGGGCAGATACGCAGTATTTT.

This clonotype was seen many times. The chain combines TRBV4-2 with TRBJ2-3; D is unresolved. The CDR3 is made up of 14 amino acids. V lost 3 bases and J lost 5, with 12 bases in between. From germline, CDR1 is LGHNA and CDR2 YNFKEQ. The CDR3 bases are TGTGCCAGCAGCCAGGGGTTGGTGCGAGATACGCAGTATTTT. Residues: CASSQGLVRDTQYF.

This clonotype was observed at least ten times. This CDR3 is CASTPGQGIYGYTF. Here the CDR3 DNA reads TGTGCCAGCACCCCTGGACAGGGGATCTATGGCTACACCTTC. The gene calls are TRBV5-6 and TRBJ1-2; 9 bases fit TRBD1. V trimming: 6 bases; J trimming: 4 bases; junction bases outside the gene matches: 7. The CDR3 spans 14 residues. Germline CDR1 SGHDT, CDR2 YYEEEE.